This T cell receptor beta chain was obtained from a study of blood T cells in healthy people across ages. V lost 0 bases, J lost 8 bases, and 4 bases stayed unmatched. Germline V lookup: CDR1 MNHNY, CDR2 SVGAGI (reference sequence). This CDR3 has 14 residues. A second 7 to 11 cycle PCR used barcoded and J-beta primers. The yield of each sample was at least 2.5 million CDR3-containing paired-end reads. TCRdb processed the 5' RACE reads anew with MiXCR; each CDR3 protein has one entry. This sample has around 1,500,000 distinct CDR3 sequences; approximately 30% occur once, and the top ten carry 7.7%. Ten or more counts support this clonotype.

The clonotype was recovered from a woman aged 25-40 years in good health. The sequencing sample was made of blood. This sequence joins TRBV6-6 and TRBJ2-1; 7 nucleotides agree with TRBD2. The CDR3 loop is CASSYSPGRDEQFF. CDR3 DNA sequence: TGTGCCAGCAGTTACTCCCCAGGGAGGGATGAGCAGTTCTTC.